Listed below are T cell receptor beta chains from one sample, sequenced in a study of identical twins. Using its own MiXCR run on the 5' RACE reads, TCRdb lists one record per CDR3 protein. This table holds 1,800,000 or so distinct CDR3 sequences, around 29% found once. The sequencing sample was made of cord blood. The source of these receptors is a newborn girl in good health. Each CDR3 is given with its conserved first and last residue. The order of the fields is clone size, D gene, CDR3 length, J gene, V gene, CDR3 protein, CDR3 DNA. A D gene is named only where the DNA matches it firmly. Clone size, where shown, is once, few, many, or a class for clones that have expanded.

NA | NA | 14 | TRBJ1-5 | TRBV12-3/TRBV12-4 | CASSLGREDQPQHF | TGTGCCAGCAGTTTGGGCAGGGAGGATCAGCCCCAGCATTTT
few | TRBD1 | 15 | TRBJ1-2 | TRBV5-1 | CASSLVWDRGYGYTF | TGCGCCAGCAGCTTGGTTTGGGACAGGGGATATGGCTACACCTTC
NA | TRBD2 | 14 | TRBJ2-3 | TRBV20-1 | CSAKTSRSTDTQYF | TGCAGTGCTAAGACTAGCCGGAGCACAGATACGCAGTATTTT
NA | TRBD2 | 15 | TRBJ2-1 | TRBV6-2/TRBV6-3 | CASSYSSGKYNEQFF | TGTGCCAGCAGTTACTCGAGCGGGAAATACAATGAGCAGTTCTTC
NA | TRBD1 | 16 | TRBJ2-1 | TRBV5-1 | CASSALLGQGGNEQFF | TGCGCCAGCAGCGCCCTGTTGGGACAGGGAGGCAATGAGCAGTTCTTC
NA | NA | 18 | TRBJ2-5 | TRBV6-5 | CASSYSTSAIRTQETQYF | TGTGCCAGCAGTTACTCGACTTCGGCGATTCGCACCCAAGAGACCCAGTACTTC
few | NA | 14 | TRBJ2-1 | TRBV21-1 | CASSKPRGYNEQFF | TGTGCCAGCAGCAAACCCCGGGGCTACAATGAGCAGTTCTTC
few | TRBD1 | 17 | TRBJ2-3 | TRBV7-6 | CASSLDGTGWFEDTQYF | TGTGCCAGCAGCTTAGACGGGACAGGGTGGTTTGAAGATACGCAGTATTTT
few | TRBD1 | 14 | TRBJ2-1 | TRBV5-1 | CASSTRQGGNEQFF | TGCGCCAGCAGTACCAGACAGGGCGGCAATGAGCAGTTCTTC
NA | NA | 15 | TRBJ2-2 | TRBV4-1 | CASSQPFKNTGELFF | TGCGCCAGCAGCCAACCCTTTAAGAACACCGGGGAGCTGTTTTTT
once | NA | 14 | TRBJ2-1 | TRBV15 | CATSALVTGYEQFF | TGTGCCACCAGCGCCCTAGTCACAGGTTATGAGCAGTTCTTC
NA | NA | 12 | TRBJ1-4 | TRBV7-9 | CASSLDWEKLFF | TGTGCCAGCAGCTTAGATTGGGAAAAACTGTTTTTT
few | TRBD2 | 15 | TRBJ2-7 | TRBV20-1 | CSARDSGGPSYEQYF | TGCAGTGCTAGAGACAGCGGGGGACCTTCCTACGAGCAGTACTTC
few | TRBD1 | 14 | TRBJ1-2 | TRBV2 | CASSDRTGLWSYTF | TGTGCCAGCAGCGATCGGACAGGTCTATGGAGCTACACCTTC
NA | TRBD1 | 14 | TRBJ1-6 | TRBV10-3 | CAISGDRGRSPLHF | TGTGCCATCAGTGGGGACAGGGGGCGTTCACCCCTCCACTTT
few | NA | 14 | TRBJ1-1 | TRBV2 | CASSEARMNTEAFF | TGTGCCAGCAGTGAGGCACGGATGAACACTGAAGCTTTCTTT
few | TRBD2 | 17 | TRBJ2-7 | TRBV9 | CASSATSFGGFSYEQYF | TGTGCCAGCAGCGCAACAAGTTTCGGGGGGTTCTCCTACGAGCAGTACTTC
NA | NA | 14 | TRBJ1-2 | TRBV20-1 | CSARDPQRPYGYTF | TGCAGTGCTAGAGATCCGCAGCGCCCCTATGGCTACACCTTC
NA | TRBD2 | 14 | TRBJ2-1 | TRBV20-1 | CSATGTSGLDEQFF | TGCAGTGCTACCGGGACTAGCGGCCTCGATGAGCAGTTCTTC
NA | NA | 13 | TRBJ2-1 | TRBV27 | CAGSLGRSDEQFF | TGTGCCGGCAGTTTGGGCAGGTCGGACGAGCAGTTCTTC
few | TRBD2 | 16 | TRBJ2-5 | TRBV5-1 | CASSFPTSGTQETQYF | TGCGCCAGCAGCTTTCCGACTAGCGGGACTCAAGAGACCCAGTACTTC
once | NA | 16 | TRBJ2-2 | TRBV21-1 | CASSKMTGGITGELFF | TGTGCCAGCAGCAAAATGACGGGGGGTATAACCGGGGAGCTGTTTTTT
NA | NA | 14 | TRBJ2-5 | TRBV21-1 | CASSKRPYQETQYF | TGTGCCAGCAGCAAACGACCATACCAAGAGACCCAGTACTTC
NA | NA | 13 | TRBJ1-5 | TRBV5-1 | CASCLGGNQPQHF | TGCGCCAGCTGCCTTGGGGGGAATCAGCCCCAGCATTTT
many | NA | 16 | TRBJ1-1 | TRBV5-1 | CASREREMGVGAEAFF | TGCGCCAGCAGAGAACGCGAGATGGGGGTTGGGGCTGAAGCTTTCTTT
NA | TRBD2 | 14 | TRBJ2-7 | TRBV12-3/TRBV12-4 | CASTSGARVGEQYF | TGTGCCAGCACCAGCGGGGCGCGAGTCGGTGAGCAGTACTTC
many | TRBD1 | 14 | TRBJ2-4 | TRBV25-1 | CASSEFGRGNIQYF | TGTGCCAGCAGTGAATTTGGCAGGGGGAACATTCAGTACTTC
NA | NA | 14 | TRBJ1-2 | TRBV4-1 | CASSQVTPNYGYTF | TGCGCCAGCAGCCAAGTGACACCGAACTATGGCTACACCTTC
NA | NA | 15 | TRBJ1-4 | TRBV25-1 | CASSESRAAQGKLFF | TGTGCCAGCAGTGAATCGAGGGCGGCCCAAGGAAAACTGTTTTTT
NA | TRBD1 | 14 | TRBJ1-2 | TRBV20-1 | CSARRGQGEGGYTF | TGCAGTGCTAGGCGGGGACAGGGCGAGGGTGGCTACACCTTC
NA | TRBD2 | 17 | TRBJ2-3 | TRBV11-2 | CASSRRGERGNTDTQYF | TGTGCCAGCAGCCGCCGAGGGGAGCGGGGGAACACAGATACGCAGTATTTT
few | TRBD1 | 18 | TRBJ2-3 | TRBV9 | CASSQTGTGFFHTDTQYF | TGTGCCAGCAGCCAAACCGGGACAGGCTTCTTCCACACAGATACGCAGTATTTT
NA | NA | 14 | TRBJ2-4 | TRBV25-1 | CASSEWAGWDIQYF | TGTGCCAGCAGTGAATGGGCAGGTTGGGACATTCAGTACTTC
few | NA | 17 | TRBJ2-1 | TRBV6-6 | CASSYRGATSLNNEQFF | TGTGCCAGCAGTTACAGGGGGGCCACTAGTTTGAACAATGAGCAGTTCTTC
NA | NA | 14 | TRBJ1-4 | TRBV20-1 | CSARDGVASEKLFF | TGCAGTGCTAGAGATGGGGTGGCTAGTGAAAAACTGTTTTTT
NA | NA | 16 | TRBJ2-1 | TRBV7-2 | CASSYSMALSNNEQFF | TGTGCCAGCAGCTACTCTATGGCGCTGAGTAACAATGAGCAGTTCTTC
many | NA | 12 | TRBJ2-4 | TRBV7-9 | CASSPETNIQYF | TGTGCCAGCAGCCCTGAGACAAACATTCAGTACTTC
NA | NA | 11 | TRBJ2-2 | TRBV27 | CASRVGGELFF | TGTGCCAGCAGGGTTGGTGGGGAGCTGTTTTTT
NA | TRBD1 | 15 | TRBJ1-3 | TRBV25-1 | CASSSGQGAGNTIYF | TGTGCCAGCAGCTCGGGACAGGGGGCTGGAAACACCATATATTTT
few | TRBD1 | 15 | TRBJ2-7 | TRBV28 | CASRRYRGGGYEQYF | TGTGCCAGCAGGCGATACAGGGGTGGGGGATACGAGCAGTACTTC
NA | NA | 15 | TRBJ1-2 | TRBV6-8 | CASSYRTEANYGYTF | TGTGCCAGCAGTTACAGGACGGAGGCGAACTATGGCTACACCTTC
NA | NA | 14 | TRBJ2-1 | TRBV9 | CASSLNPWGNEQFF | TGTGCCAGCAGCCTAAACCCGTGGGGCAATGAGCAGTTCTTC
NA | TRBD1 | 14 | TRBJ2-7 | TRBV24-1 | CATRRGQAPYEQYF | TGTGCCACCAGGCGGGGACAGGCCCCCTACGAGCAGTACTTC
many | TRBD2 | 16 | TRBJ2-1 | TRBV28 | CASSLWRGSSYNEQFF | TGTGCCAGCAGTTTATGGCGCGGGAGCTCTTACAATGAGCAGTTCTTC
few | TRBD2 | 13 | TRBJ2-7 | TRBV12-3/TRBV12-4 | CASSSGGGDFKYF | TGTGCCAGCAGTTCGGGCGGGGGGGACTTTAAGTACTTC
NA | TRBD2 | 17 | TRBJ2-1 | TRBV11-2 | CASSPSLAGGDLNEQFF | TGTGCCAGCAGCCCCTCACTAGCGGGGGGGGATCTCAATGAGCAGTTCTTC
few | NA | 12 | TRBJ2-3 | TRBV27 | CASSPTPLLQYF | TGTGCCAGCAGTCCTACCCCCCTCTTGCAGTATTTT
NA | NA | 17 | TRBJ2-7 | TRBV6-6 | CASSYSNLRGNSYEQYF | TGTGCCAGCAGTTACTCGAACCTTAGGGGGAACTCCTACGAGCAGTACTTC
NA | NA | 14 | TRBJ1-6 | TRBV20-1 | CSAIPGPGNSPLHF | TGCAGTGCAATACCTGGGCCGGGAAATTCACCCCTCCACTTT
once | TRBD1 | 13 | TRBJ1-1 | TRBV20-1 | CSVEQGDRVRAFF | TGCAGTGTCGAGCAGGGGGACAGGGTACGGGCTTTCTTT
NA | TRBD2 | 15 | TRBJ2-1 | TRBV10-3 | CAISRGLAGDNEQFF | TGTGCCATCAGTAGGGGACTAGCGGGAGACAATGAGCAGTTCTTC
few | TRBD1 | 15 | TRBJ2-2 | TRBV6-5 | CASRFDRGRPGELFF | TGTGCCAGCAGATTCGACAGGGGGCGCCCCGGGGAGCTGTTTTTT
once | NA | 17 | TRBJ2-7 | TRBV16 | CASSRMSTPSYTYEQYF | TGTGCCAGCAGCCGAATGAGTACTCCCTCTTATACCTACGAGCAGTACTTC
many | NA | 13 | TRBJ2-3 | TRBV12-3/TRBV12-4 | CASTPPNADTQYF | TGTGCCAGCACTCCTCCGAATGCAGATACGCAGTATTTT
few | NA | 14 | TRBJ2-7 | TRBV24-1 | CATFKRQRPYEQYF | TGTGCCACCTTTAAGCGACAAAGACCCTACGAGCAGTACTTC